This TCR beta chain was obtained from a study of cytomegalovirus exposure and HLA in healthy donors. The study, taken as a whole, reports: Some segments of the V type, notably TRBV6-2 and TRBV6-3, were excluded as indistinguishable. It has been reported that TCR beta sequences accurately predicted the HLA-A and HLA-B alleles of most subjects.

The PCR was carried out with 60 Vbeta primers and 13 Jbeta primers. This table comes from immunoSEQ multiplex PCR, and its TCRdb copy is limited to in-frame clones, with some not included. In the table there are 55,000 to 70,000 clones, 60% to 70% of which are singletons. CDR1 is SNHLY and CDR2 is FYNNEI in the germline V gene. The CDR3 extends over 13 amino acids. Trimming stripped 8 bases from V and 4 bases from J, with 14 bases between. Concerning this clone itself: Antigen unknown.

This TCR was recovered from a man in his forties in good health and CMV-seropositive. The sequenced sample consisted of PBMCs. This chain connects TRBV2 to TRBJ1-2; D may be TRBD1 (5 bases). The DNA for the CDR3 is TGTGCCAGCGTGTGGCAGGGAGGCTATGGCTACACCTTC. Protein product: CASVWQGGYGYTF.